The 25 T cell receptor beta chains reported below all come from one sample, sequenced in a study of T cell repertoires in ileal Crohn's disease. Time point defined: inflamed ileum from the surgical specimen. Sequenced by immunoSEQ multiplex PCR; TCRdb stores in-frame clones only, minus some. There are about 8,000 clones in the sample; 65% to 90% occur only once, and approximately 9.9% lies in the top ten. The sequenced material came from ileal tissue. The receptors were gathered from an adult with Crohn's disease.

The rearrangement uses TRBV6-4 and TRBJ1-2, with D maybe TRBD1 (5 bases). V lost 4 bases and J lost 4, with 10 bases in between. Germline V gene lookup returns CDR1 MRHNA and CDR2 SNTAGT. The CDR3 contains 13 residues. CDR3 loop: CASSAQGTYGYTF. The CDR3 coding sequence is TGTGCCAGCAGTGCTCAGGGTACCTATGGCTACACCTTC.

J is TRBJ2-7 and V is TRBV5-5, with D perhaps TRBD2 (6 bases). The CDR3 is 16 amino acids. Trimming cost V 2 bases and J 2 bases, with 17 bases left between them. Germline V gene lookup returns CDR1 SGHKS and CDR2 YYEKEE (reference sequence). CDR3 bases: TGTGCCAGCAGCTTAAGGGGCGGTGGGGGGACCTACGAGCAGTACTTC. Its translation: CASSLRGGGGTYEQYF.

The CDR3 loop reads CASSLRGVNTEAFF. The CDR3 DNA sequence: TGTGCCAGCAGCTTACGAGGAGTGAACACTGAAGCTTTCTTT. J is TRBJ1-1 and V is TRBV5-5, with no clear D. This CDR3 has 14 amino acids. The germline CDR1 and CDR2 sequences are SGHKS and YYEKEE (reference sequence). V lost 2 bases and J lost 0, with 8 bases in between.

The CDR3 region has the DNA TGTGCCACCAGCTTTCGGGACCGCCGAGATCAGCCCCAGCATTTT. This encodes CATSFRDRRDQPQHF. The gene calls are TRBV15 and TRBJ1-5; possibly TRBD1 for D (5 bases). CDR1 and CDR2 (germline): LNHNV, YYDKDF (reference sequence). V was cut by 5 bases and J by 5 bases, with 16 bases left in between. The CDR3 runs to 15 residues. Filled out from reference TRBV15 and TRBJ1-5, the complete variable domain reads DAMVIQNPRYQVTQFGKPVTLSCSQTLNHNVMYWYQQKSSQAPKLLFHYYDKDFNNEADTPDNFQSRRPNTSFCFLDIRSPGLGDTAMYLCATSFRDRRDQPQHFGDGTRLSIL.

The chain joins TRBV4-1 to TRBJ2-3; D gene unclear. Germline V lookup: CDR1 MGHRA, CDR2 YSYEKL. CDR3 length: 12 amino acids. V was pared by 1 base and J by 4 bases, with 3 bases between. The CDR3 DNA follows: TGCGCCAGCAGCCAAGTTTCAGATACGCAGTATTTT. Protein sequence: CASSQVSDTQYF.

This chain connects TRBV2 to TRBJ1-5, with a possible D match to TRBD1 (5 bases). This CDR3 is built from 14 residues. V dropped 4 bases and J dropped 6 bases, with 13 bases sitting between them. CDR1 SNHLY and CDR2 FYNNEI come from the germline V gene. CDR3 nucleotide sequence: TGTGCCAGCAGTGGAGGAAAAGGGGCTCAGCCCCAGCATTTT. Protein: CASSGGKGAQPQHF.

The CDR3 nucleotides are TGTGCCAGCTGTGCCCTAACATTTGACAGGGCGGGCAATCAGCCCCAGCATTTT. Amino acid sequence: CASCALTFDRAGNQPQHF. V gene TRBV2 combines with J gene TRBJ1-5, with 7 bases lining up with TRBD1. CDR1 and CDR2 (germline): SNHLY, FYNNEI. V shed 8 bases and J 2 bases; nucleotides not matched to a gene: 18. This CDR3 is built from 18 residues.

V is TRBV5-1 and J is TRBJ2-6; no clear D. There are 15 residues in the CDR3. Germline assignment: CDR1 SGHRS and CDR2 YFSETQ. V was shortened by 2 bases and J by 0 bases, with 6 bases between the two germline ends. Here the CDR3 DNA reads TGCGCCAGCAGCTTAACAATCTCTGGGGCCAACGTCCTGACTTTC. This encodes CASSLTISGANVLTF. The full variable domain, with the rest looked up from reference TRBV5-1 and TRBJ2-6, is KAGVTQTPRYLIKTRGQQVTLSCSPISGHRSVSWYQQTPGQGLQFLFEYFSETQRNKGNFPGRFSGRQFSNSRSEMNVSTLELGDSALYLCASSLTISGANVLTFGAGSRLTVL.

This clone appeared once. The CDR3 coding sequence is TGTGCCAGCAGACTGACTGAATCTGGAAACACCATATATTTT. It codes for CASRLTESGNTIYF. The chain uses TRBV6-6 and TRBJ1-3, with no clear D. V dropped 6 bases and J dropped 1 base, with 10 bases sitting between them. Germline values: CDR1 MNHNY, CDR2 SVGAGI (reference sequence). This CDR3 spans 14 amino acids.

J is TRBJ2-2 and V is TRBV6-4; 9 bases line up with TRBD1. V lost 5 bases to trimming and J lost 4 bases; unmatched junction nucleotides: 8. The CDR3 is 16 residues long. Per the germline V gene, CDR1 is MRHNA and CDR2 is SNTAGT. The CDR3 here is CASSNGQGSGTGELFF. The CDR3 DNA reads TGTGCCAGCAGTAACGGACAGGGGTCGGGCACCGGGGAGCTGTTTTTT.

In DNA, the CDR3 is TGTGCCAGCAGCTTGGGGGTTCGGAGCTCCTACGAGCAGTACTTC. This gives the protein CASSLGVRSSYEQYF. J is TRBJ2-7 and V is TRBV7-4; D is perhaps TRBD1 or TRBD2 (5 bases each). This CDR3 comprises 15 residues. The V end lost 3 bases, the J end lost 0 bases, and 12 bases lay between the germline ends. CDR1 and CDR2 (germline): SGHVT, SQSDAQ.

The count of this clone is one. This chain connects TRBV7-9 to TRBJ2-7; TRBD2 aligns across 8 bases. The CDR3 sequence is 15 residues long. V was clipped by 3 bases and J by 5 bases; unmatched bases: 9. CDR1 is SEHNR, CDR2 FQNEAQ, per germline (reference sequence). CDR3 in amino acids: CASSFTTGGRDEQYF. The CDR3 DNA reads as TGTGCCAGCAGCTTCACCACGGGGGGGAGGGACGAGCAGTACTTC.

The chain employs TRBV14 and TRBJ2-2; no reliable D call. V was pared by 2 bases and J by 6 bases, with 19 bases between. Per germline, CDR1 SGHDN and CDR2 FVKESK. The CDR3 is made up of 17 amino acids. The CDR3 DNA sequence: TGTGCCAGCAGCCAATTGGCGGACCATCCGCTACCCGGGGAGCTGTTTTTT. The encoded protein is CASSQLADHPLPGELFF.

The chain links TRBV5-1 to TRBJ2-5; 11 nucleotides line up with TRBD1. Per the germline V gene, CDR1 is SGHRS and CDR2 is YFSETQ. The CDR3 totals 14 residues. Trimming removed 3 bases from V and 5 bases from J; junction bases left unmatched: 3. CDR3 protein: CASSWTGGSETQYF. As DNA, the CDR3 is TGCGCCAGCAGCTGGACAGGGGGCTCGGAGACCCAGTACTTC.

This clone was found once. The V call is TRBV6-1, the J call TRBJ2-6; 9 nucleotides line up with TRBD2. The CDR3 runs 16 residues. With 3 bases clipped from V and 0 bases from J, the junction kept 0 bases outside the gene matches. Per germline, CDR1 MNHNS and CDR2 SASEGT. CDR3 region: CASSETSGSGANVLTF. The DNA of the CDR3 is TGTGCCAGCAGTGAGACTAGCGGCTCTGGGGCCAACGTCCTGACTTTC.

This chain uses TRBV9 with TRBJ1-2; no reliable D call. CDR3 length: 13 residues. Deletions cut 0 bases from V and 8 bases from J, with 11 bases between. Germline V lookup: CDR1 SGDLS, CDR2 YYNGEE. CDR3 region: CASSVETRGGYTF. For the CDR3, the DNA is TGTGCCAGCAGCGTAGAGACCCGAGGGGGCTACACCTTC. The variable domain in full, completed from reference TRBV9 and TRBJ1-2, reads DSGVTQTPKHLITATGQRVTLRCSPRSGDLSVYWYQQSLDQGLQFLIQYYNGEERAKGNILERFSAQQFPDLHSELNLSSLELGDSALYFCASSVETRGGYTFGSGTRLTVV.

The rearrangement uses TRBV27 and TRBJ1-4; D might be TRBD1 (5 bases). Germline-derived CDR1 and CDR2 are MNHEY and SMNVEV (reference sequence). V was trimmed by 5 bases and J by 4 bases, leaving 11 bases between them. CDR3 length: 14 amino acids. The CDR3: CASSAGPINEKLFF. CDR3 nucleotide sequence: TGTGCCAGCAGTGCGGGACCGATTAATGAAAAACTGTTTTTT.

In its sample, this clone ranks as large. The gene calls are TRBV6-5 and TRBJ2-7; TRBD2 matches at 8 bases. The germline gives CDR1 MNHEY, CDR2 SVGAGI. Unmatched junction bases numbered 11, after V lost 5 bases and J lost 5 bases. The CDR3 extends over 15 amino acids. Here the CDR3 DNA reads TGTGCCAGCAGTACCCTCCCGGGGGGGTCCGACGAGCAGTACTTC. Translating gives CASSTLPGGSDEQYF.

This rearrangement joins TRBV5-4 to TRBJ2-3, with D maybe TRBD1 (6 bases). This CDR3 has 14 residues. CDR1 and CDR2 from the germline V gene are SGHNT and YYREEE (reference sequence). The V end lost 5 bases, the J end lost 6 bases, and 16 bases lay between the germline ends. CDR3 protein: CASSFQGRGDTQYF. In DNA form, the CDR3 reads TGTGCCAGCAGTTTCCAGGGGAGAGGGGATACGCAGTATTTT. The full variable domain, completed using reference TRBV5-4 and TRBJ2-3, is ETGVTQSPTHLIKTRGQQVTLRCSSQSGHNTVSWYQQALGQGPQFIFQYYREEENGRGNFPPRFSGLQFPNYSSELNVNALELDDSALYLCASSFQGRGDTQYFGPGTRLTVL.

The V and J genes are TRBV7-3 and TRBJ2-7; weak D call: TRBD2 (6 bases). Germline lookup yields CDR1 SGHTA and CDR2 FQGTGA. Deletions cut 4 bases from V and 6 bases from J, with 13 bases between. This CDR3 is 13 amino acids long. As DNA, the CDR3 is TGTGCCAGCAGCTCTATCACTAGCTCCGAGCAGTACTTC. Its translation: CASSSITSSEQYF.

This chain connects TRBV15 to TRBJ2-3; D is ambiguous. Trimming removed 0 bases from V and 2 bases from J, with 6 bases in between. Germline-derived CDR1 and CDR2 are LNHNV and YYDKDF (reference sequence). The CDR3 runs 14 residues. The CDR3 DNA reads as TGTGCCACCAGCAGAGATGTGTTCACAGATACGCAGTATTTT. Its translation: CATSRDVFTDTQYF.

CDR3 nucleotide sequence: TGTGCCAGCAGTGAAGGGGTTGGGGTTGAAGCTTTCTTT. It codes for CASSEGVGVEAFF. The chain is built from TRBV6-1 and TRBJ1-1, with D unclear. The CDR3 length is 13 residues. From germline, CDR1 is MNHNS and CDR2 SASEGT. Trimming pared 1 base from V and 7 bases from J, leaving 10 bases between.

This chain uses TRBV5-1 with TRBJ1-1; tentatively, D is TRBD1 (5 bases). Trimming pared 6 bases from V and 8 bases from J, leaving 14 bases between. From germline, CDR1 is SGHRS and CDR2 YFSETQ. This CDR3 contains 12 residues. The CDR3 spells CASTLEGLEAFF. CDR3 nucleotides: TGCGCCAGCACCCTGGAGGGACTAGAAGCTTTCTTT.

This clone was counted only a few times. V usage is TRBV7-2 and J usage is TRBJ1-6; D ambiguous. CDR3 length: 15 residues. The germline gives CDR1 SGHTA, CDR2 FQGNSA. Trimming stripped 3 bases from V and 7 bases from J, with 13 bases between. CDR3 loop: CASSFTPPPNSPLHF. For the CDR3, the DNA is TGTGCCAGCAGCTTCACGCCCCCGCCGAATTCACCCCTCCACTTT.

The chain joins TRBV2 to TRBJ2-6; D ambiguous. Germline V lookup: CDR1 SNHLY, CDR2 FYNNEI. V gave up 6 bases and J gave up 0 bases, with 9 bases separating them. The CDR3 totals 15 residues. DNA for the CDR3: TGTGCCAGCAGCGTTCCCAGCTCTGGGGCCAACGTCCTGACTTTC. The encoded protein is CASSVPSSGANVLTF.